The source of this T cell receptor beta chain is a study of T cells after yellow fever vaccination. As TCR cDNA was made by 5'RACE template switching, a universal primer site and UMIs were added. A single record per CDR3 protein comes from TCRdb applying MiXCR to the 5' RACE reads. The table has some 220,000 distinct CDR3 sequences, 3% to 4% seen once. This clonotype was detected many times. Deletions cut 3 bases from V and 10 bases from J, with 18 bases between. CDR3 length: 14 amino acids. Germline lookup yields CDR1 DFQATT and CDR2 SNEGSKA (reference sequence). The rearrangement uses TRBV20-1 and TRBJ1-4; possibly TRBD1 for D (5 bases). The input for sequencing was CD4+ T cells sorted from PBMCs, taken 10 days after the yellow fever booster vaccination. The sequence was collected from a man aged 18 to 29 who received the YFV17D yellow fever vaccine. CDR3 coding DNA: TGCAGTGCTAGTCCGAGGCAGGGCCTGGGAAAACTGTTTTTT. Protein: CSASPRQGLGKLFF.